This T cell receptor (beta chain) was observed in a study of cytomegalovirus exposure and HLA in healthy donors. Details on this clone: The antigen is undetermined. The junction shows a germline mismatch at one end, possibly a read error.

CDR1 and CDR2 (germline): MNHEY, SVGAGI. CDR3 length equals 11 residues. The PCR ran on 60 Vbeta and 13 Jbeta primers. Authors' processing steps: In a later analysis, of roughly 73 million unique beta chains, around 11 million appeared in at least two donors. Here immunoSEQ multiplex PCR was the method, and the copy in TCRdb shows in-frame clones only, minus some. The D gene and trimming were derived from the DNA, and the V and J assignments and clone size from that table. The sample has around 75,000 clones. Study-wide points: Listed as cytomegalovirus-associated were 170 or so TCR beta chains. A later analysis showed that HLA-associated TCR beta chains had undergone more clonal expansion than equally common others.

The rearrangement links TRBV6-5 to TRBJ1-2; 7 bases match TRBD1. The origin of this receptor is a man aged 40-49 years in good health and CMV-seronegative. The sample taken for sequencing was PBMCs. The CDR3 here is CVSATGHGYTF. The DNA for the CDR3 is TGTGTCAGCGCGACAGGGCATGGCTACACCTTC.